This T cell receptor (beta chain) originates from a study of T-cell reconstitution after alpha-beta-depleted transplantation in children. Study-level points and caveats: It was reported that alpha-beta T cells came from several hundred expanded graft clones (about two months after transplant). Surviving recipient T cells and thymic progenitors accounted for the high day-60 TCRbeta diversity observed in some patients. At one year after transplant, newly produced T cells mostly accounted for T-cell counts and diversity.

This clonotype was seen at least ten times. Antigen: not known. Germline V gives CDR1 SGHTA, CDR2 FQGNSA. The CDR3 contains 15 residues. V was trimmed by 5 bases and J by 3 bases, leaving 17 bases between them. Molecular barcoding with unique molecular identifiers was used for the TCRbeta library. TCRdb re-analysed the PCR reads in MiXCR, keeping a single row per CDR3 protein. There are a few hundred thousand distinct CDR3 sequences in the sample; over 40% occur only once, and 27% lies in the top ten. Sequencing was performed on PBMCs, taken before TCRalphabeta/CD19-depleted stem cell transplant. The receptor was isolated from a girl aged 2-10 years with aplastic anemia, due to receive a stem cell transplant. This chain uses TRBV7-2 with TRBJ2-7; D unclear. Here the CDR3 DNA reads TGTGCCAGCAGCCTGCACGTGGGTCCAATCTACGAGCAGTACTTC. Translation: CASSLHVGPIYEQYF. Full variable domain (outside the CDR3, taken from reference TRBV7-2 and TRBJ2-7): GAGVSQSPSNKVTEKGKDVELRCDPISGHTALYWYRQSLGQGLEFLIYFQGNSAPDKSGLPSDRFSAERTGGSVSTLTIQRTQQEDSAVYLCASSLHVGPIYEQYFGPGTRLTVT.